The 23 T cell receptor beta chains listed next were all sequenced from one sample in a study of post-analysis software for immune sequencing data. Points from the study as a whole: Roughly five TRBV segments appeared more often in patients than in controls, and TRBV5-6, TRBV5-1 and TRBV20-1 were among these.

Unique molecular identifiers had been added to the TCR beta cDNA libraries. TCRdb processed the PCR reads anew with MiXCR; each CDR3 protein has one entry. The table shows 650,000 to 850,000 distinct CDR3 sequences, with about 53% occurring only once. No antigen is known for these receptors. The source material was blood. These receptor sequences come from a girl between 5 and 17 years old with multiple sclerosis.

The CDR3 coding sequence is TGTGCCACCAGGAATACCAATGGGAATGAGCAGTTCTTC. This codes for CATRNTNGNEQFF. This chain uses TRBV15 with TRBJ2-1; D call uncertain. In germline, CDR1 is LNHNV, CDR2 YYDKDF (reference sequence). This CDR3 has 13 amino acids. V lost 6 bases and J 7 bases, leaving 13 bases between the germline ends.

This clonotype was observed a few times. This chain connects TRBV20-1 to TRBJ2-3; 11 nucleotides agree with TRBD1. After removal of 6 bases from V and 3 bases from J, the junction contained 5 bases not matched to a gene. Germline V gene data show CDR1 as DFQATT and CDR2 as SNEGSKA (reference sequence). The CDR3 has 14 amino acids. The chain's CDR3 is CSAYRDRGTDTQYF. The DNA of the CDR3 is TGCAGTGCCTACCGGGACAGGGGGACAGATACGCAGTATTTT.

The rearrangement uses TRBV3-1 and TRBJ1-2; 11 bases map to TRBD1. CDR1 and CDR2 from the germline V gene are LGHDT and YNNKEL (reference sequence). The CDR3 has 16 amino acids. V lost 4 bases and J lost 6; bases outside the gene matches: 10. The CDR3 bases are TGTGCCAGCAGCCCCCGGGACAGGGGGAGGACGGATGGCTACACCTTC. Translation: CASSPRDRGRTDGYTF.

V and J are TRBV5-1 and TRBJ2-1; D is possibly TRBD1 (6 bases). The DNA end is a closer match to TRBJ2-7, so the J assignment may be wrong. The germline CDR1 and CDR2 sequences are SGHRS and YFSETQ. CDR3 length: 15 residues. DNA of the CDR3: TGCGCCAGCAGCGAAAGAGGGCAGGGGATTAACGAGCAGTACTTC. Protein: CASSERGQGINEQYF.

This rearrangement joins TRBV20-1 to TRBJ2-3; TRBD2 matches at 10 bases. The CDR3 runs 17 residues. The junction had 10 bases not matched to a gene; V was cut back by 0 bases and J by 4 bases. The germline V gene has CDR1 DFQATT and CDR2 SNEGSKA (reference sequence). Written as DNA, the CDR3 is TGCAGTGCTAGAGAGAGGCTAGCGGGAGTGTTGCCAGATACGCAGTATTTT. It is translated as CSARERLAGVLPDTQYF.

This clonotype was seen a few times. The CDR3 nucleotides read TGTGCCAGCAGCCGCGATAGCTCGGGAGGCTACACCTTC. Translation: CASSRDSSGGYTF. The V gene is TRBV5-5, the J gene TRBJ1-2; D remains unclear. Looked up from germline, CDR1 is SGHKS and CDR2 is YYEKEE (reference sequence). V was trimmed by 4 bases and J by 8 bases, leaving 15 bases between them. The CDR3 is 13 residues long.

This sequence joins TRBV29-1 and TRBJ1-4, with a tentative D call TRBD1 (5 bases). The CDR3 is 11 amino acids. Germline values: CDR1 SQVTM, CDR2 ANQGSEA. CDR3 loop: CNVGDNEKLFF. CDR3 DNA: TGCAACGTAGGGGATAATGAAAAACTGTTTTTT.

The J gene is TRBJ1-1, the V gene TRBV12-3 or TRBV12-4; tentatively, D is TRBD1 (5 bases). V lost 2 bases and J 5 bases, leaving 12 bases between the germline ends. The CDR3 extends over 14 amino acids. The chain's CDR3 is CASSLKRGWTEAFF. CDR3 nucleotides: TGTGCCAGCAGTTTAAAGAGGGGTTGGACTGAAGCTTTCTTT.

This chain connects TRBV20-1 to TRBJ1-4; D gene ambiguous. This CDR3 comprises 16 residues. Trimming stripped 5 bases from V and 0 bases from J, with 16 bases between. The germline V gene has CDR1 DFQATT and CDR2 SNEGSKA (reference sequence). The CDR3 DNA reads as TGCAGTGCTGAGGGTTCCTCACCCGCAACTAATGAAAAACTGTTTTTT. This gives the protein CSAEGSSPATNEKLFF.

There are a few counts of this clonotype. This sequence joins TRBV6-5 and TRBJ1-1, with a possible D match to TRBD1 (5 bases). The CDR3 has 15 amino acids. Trimming cost V 8 bases and J 1 base, with 17 bases left between them. Germline V CDR1 and CDR2: MNHEY, SVGAGI. CDR3 loop: CASYLDNRRNTEAFF. The CDR3, as DNA: TGTGCCAGCTACCTAGACAACAGGCGGAACACTGAAGCTTTCTTT.

This clonotype was counted only a few times. This rearrangement joins TRBV29-1 to TRBJ2-7; D is perhaps TRBD2 (5 bases). Germline V gene sequence: CDR1 SQVTM, CDR2 ANQGSEA. Trimming took off 4 bases at V and 3 bases at J, with 13 bases between the two ends. The CDR3 spans 13 residues. In nucleotides, the CDR3 is TGCAGCGTTGCGGGATTCAGCCGCTACGAGCAGTACTTC. Amino acid sequence: CSVAGFSRYEQYF.

The chain combines TRBV6-5 with TRBJ1-2, with D hard to call. Germline V CDR1 and CDR2: MNHEY, SVGAGI. The V and J ends lost 5 bases and 3 bases respectively, with 13 bases between them. The CDR3 contains 14 residues. CDR3 in DNA: TGTGCCAGCAGTGTCGTGTGGGGTGACTATGGCTACACCTTC. Translation: CASSVVWGDYGYTF.

For this clonotype: At one end the junction does not follow the germline gene, possibly because of a read error. This chain links TRBV20-1 with TRBJ1-5, with D tentatively TRBD1 (6 bases). This CDR3 is built from 14 residues. Germline-derived CDR1 and CDR2 are DFQATT and SNEGSKA (reference sequence). CDR3 loop: CSARAGGRNQPQHF. CDR3 nucleotide sequence: TGCAGTGCGAGAGCGGGGGGCCGCAATCAGCCCCAGCATTTT.

The chain carries TRBV5-1 and TRBJ2-5, with 7 nucleotides matching TRBD1. Germline lookup yields CDR1 SGHRS and CDR2 YFSETQ. There are 15 residues in the CDR3. V lost 1 base, J lost 1 base, and 4 bases stayed unmatched. The CDR3 DNA follows: TGCGCCAGCAGCTTGAATACAGGGGCCCAAGAGACCCAGTACTTC. It yields the protein CASSLNTGAQETQYF.

The chain links TRBV20-1 to TRBJ2-7; a possible D gene is TRBD2 (5 bases). Germline CDR1 reads DFQATT; CDR2 reads SNEGSKA (reference sequence). The CDR3 runs 15 residues. V was cut by 6 bases and J by 3 bases, with 21 bases left in between. The CDR3 region has the DNA TGCAGTGCGCAAAGCGGTTCGCTTACCGACTACGAGCAGTACTTC. It is translated as CSAQSGSLTDYEQYF.

With regard to this clonotype: The junction shows a germline mismatch at one end, possibly a read error. This sequence joins TRBV7-7 and TRBJ2-5; D gene unclear. Germline lookup yields CDR1 SSHAT and CDR2 FNYEAQ (reference sequence). This CDR3 is 14 amino acids long. Here the CDR3 reads CASSLASLGETQYF. CDR3 DNA sequence: TGTGCTAGCAGCTTAGCTTCCCTGGGCGAGACCCAGTACTTC.

The chain combines TRBV12-3 or TRBV12-4 with TRBJ2-1; 7 positions match TRBD1. Trimming at V came to 6 bases and at J to 3 bases, leaving 14 bases not matched to a gene. CDR3 length equals 17 residues. CDR3 amino acids: CASSSQAPGQFYNEQFF. In nucleotides, the CDR3 is TGTGCCAGCAGCAGCCAAGCCCCGGGACAGTTCTACAATGAGCAGTTCTTC.

This clonotype was counted a single time. The chain is built from TRBV5-1 and TRBJ2-2; 7 nucleotides agree with TRBD1. The CDR3 sequence is 14 residues long. The V segment lost 3 bases and the J segment 6 bases; nucleotides outside the gene matches: 5. The germline gives CDR1 SGHRS, CDR2 YFSETQ. This CDR3 reads CASSSTGWAGELFF. The DNA for the CDR3 is TGCGCCAGCAGCTCGACAGGGTGGGCCGGGGAGCTGTTTTTT.

The CDR3 region is CSARHELNTEAFF. The DNA of the CDR3 is TGCAGTGCTAGGCACGAATTGAACACTGAAGCTTTCTTT. The rearrangement joins TRBV20-1 to TRBJ1-1; D not certain. The CDR3 is 13 residues long. The V and J ends lost 3 bases and 0 bases respectively, with 8 bases between them. CDR1 and CDR2 (germline): DFQATT, SNEGSKA (reference sequence).

CDR3 sequence: CASRQLAEADTQYF. CDR3 bases: TGCGCCAGCAGGCAGCTAGCGGAGGCAGATACGCAGTATTTT. This sequence joins TRBV5-1 and TRBJ2-3; 7 nucleotides line up with TRBD2. The germline V gene has CDR1 SGHRS and CDR2 YFSETQ. There are 14 residues in the CDR3. Trimming removed 5 bases from V and 4 bases from J; junction bases left unmatched: 7.

This clonotype was counted only a few times. V is TRBV10-2 and J is TRBJ1-2; no clear D. Germline CDR1 is WSHSY and CDR2 is SAAADI. CDR3 length equals 13 residues. Between the trimmed V and J ends, which lost 3 bases and 6 bases, there was a span of 11 bases. The CDR3 sequence: CASSESSRHGYTF. Here the CDR3 DNA reads TGCGCCAGCAGTGAAAGCAGCCGACATGGCTACACCTTC.

In its sample, this clonotype was seen a few times. The V call is TRBV7-3, the J call TRBJ2-3; TRBD2 matches at 9 bases. The CDR3 totals 16 residues. Germline values: CDR1 SGHTA, CDR2 FQGTGA. The V and J ends lost 4 bases and 7 bases, in that order; junction bases with no gene match: 12. The CDR3 loop is CASSSPSGNWGNTQYF. The CDR3 nucleotides read TGTGCCAGCAGCTCCCCTAGCGGGAATTGGGGAAATACGCAGTATTTT. The variable domain in full, completed from reference TRBV7-3 and TRBJ2-3, reads GAGVSQTPSNKVTEKGKYVELRCDPISGHTALYWYRQSLGQGPEFLIYFQGTGAADDSGLPNDRFFAVRPEGSVSTLKIQRTERGDSAVYLCASSSPSGNWGNTQYFGPGTRLTVL.

The sample holds a few counts of this clonotype. The rearrangement links TRBV6-1 to TRBJ2-1, with 9 bases lining up with TRBD2. CDR1 is MNHNS and CDR2 is SASEGT in the germline V gene. V lost 5 bases, J lost 7 bases, and 9 bases stayed unmatched. CDR3 size: 15 residues. CDR3 nucleotide sequence: TGTGCCAGCAGTCCTACTCGCGGGGGGGAGAATGAGCAGTTCTTC. It codes for CASSPTRGGENEQFF.